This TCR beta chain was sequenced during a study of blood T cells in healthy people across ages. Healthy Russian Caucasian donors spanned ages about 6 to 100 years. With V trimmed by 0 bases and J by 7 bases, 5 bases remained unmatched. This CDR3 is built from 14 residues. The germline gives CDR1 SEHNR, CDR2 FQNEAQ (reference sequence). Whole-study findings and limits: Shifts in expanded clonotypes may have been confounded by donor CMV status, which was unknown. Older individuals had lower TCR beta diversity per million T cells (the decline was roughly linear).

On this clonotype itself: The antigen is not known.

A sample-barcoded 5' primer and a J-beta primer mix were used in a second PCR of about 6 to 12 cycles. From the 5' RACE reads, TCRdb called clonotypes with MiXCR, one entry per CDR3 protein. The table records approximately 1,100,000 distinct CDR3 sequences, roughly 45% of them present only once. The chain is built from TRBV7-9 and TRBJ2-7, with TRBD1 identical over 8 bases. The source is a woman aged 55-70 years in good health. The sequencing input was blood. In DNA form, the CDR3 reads TGTGCCAGCAGCTTAGCCGCACAGGGGGAAGAGCAGTACTTC. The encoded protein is CASSLAAQGEEQYF.